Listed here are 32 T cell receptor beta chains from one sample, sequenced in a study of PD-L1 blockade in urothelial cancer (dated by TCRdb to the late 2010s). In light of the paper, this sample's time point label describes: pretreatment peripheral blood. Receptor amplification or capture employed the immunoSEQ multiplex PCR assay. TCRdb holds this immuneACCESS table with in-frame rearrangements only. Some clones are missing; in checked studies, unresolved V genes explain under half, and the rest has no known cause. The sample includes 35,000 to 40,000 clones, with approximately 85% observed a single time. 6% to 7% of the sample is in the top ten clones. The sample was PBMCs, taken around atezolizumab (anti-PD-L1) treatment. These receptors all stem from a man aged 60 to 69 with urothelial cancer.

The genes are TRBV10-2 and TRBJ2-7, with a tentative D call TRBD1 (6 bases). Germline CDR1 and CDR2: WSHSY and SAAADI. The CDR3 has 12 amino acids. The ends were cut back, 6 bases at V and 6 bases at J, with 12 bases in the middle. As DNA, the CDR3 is TGCGCCAGCAGACAGGGTTTGGGCGAGCAGTACTTC. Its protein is CASRQGLGEQYF.

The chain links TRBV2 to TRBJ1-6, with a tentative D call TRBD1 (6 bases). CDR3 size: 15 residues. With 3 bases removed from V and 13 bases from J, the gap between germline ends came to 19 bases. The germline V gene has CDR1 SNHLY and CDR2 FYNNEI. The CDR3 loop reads CASSDPSGDLRPLHF. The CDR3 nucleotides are TGTGCCAGCAGTGATCCCTCAGGGGACCTAAGGCCCCTCCACTTT.

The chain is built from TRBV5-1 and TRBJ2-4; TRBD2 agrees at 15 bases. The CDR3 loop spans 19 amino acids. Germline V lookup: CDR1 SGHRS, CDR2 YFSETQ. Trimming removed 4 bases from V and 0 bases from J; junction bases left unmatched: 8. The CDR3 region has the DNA TGCGCCAGCAGCCCCAACCCGGGACTAGCGGGGGGAGCCAAAAACATTCAGTACTTC. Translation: CASSPNPGLAGGAKNIQYF.

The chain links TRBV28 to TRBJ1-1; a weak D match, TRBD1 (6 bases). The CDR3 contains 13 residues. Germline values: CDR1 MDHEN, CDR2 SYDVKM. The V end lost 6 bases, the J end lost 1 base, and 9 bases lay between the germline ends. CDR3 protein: CASRRTANTEAFF. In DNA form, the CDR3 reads TGTGCCAGCAGGCGGACAGCGAACACTGAAGCTTTCTTT.

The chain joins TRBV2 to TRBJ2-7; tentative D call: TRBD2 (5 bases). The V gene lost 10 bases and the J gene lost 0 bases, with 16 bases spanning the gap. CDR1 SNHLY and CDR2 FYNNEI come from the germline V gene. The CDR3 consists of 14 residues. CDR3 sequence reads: CATTSSAGSYEQYF. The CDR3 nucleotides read TGTGCCACAACCAGTTCGGCGGGCTCCTACGAGCAGTACTTC.

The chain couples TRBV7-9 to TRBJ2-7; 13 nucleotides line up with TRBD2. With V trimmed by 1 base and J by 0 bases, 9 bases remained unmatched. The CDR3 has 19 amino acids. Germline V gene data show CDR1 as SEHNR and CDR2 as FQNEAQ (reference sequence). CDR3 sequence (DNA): TGTGCCAGCAGCTTAGGGTGGACTAGCGGGGGCCGTAGCTCCTACGAGCAGTACTTC. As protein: CASSLGWTSGGRSSYEQYF.

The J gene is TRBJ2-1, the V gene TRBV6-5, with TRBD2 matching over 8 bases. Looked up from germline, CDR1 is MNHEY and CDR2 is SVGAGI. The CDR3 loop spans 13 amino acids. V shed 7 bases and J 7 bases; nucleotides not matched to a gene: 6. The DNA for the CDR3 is TGTGCCAGCACTCACCCGGGGGGGAATGAGCAGTTCTTC. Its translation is CASTHPGGNEQFF.

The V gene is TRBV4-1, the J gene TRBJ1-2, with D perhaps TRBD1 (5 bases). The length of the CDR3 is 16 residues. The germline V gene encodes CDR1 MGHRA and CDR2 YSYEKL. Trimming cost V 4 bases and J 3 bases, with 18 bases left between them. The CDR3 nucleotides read TGCGCCAGCAGCCCCAGACCGCAGGAGGGGTACTATGGCTACACCTTC. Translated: CASSPRPQEGYYGYTF.

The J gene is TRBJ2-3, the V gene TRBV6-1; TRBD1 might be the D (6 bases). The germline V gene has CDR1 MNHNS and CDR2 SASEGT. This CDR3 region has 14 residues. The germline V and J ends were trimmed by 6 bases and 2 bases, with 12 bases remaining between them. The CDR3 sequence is CASSRDIFTDTQYF. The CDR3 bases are TGTGCCAGCAGCCGGGACATTTTCACAGATACGCAGTATTTT.

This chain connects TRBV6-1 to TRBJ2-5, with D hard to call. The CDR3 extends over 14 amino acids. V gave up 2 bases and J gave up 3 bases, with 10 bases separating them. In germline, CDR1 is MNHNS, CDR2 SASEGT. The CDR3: CASSEFGNEETQYF. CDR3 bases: TGTGCCAGCAGTGAATTCGGTAATGAAGAGACCCAGTACTTC.

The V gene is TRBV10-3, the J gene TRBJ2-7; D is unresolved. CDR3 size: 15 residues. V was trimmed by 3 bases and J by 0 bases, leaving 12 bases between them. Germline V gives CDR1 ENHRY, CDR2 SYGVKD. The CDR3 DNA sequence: TGTGCCATCAGTGACCCGGGTAGGCTCTCCTACGAGCAGTACTTC. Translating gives CAISDPGRLSYEQYF.

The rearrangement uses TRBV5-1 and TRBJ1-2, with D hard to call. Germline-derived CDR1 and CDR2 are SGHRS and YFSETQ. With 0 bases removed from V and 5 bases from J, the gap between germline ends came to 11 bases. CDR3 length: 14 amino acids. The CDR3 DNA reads TGCGCCAGCAGCTTGGTCCCAGGCGGGTATGGCTACACCTTC. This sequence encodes CASSLVPGGYGYTF.

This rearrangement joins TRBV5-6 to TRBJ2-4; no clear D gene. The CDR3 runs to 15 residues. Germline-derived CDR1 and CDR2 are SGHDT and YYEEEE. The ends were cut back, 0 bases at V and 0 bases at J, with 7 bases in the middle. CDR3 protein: CASSLGSLAKNIQYF. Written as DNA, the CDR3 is TGTGCCAGCAGCTTGGGGAGCCTAGCCAAAAACATTCAGTACTTC.

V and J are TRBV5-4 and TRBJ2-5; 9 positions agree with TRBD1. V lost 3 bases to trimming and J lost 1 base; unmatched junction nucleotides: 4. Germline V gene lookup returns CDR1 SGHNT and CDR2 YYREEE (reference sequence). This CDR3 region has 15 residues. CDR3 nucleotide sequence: TGTGCCAGCAGCTACCAGACAGGGGGCCAAGAGACCCAGTACTTC. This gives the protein CASSYQTGGQETQYF.

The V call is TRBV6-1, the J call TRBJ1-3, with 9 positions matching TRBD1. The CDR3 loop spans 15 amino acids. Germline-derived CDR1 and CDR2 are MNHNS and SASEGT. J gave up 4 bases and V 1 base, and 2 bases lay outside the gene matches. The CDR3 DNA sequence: TGTGCCAGCAGTGAAGATGGGACAGGGGGAAACACCATATATTTT. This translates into CASSEDGTGGNTIYF.

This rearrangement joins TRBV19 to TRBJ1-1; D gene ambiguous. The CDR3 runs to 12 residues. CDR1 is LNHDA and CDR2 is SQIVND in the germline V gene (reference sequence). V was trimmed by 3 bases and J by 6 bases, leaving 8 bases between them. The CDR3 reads CASSIGWAEAFF. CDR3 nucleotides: TGTGCCAGTAGTATCGGGTGGGCTGAAGCTTTCTTT.

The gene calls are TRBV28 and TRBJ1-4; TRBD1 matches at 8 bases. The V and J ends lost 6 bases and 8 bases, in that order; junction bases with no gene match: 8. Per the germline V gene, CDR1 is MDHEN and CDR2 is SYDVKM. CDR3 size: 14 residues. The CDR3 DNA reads TGTGCCAGCAGATTGGACAGGGCCTGGGAAAAACTGTTTTTT. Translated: CASRLDRAWEKLFF.

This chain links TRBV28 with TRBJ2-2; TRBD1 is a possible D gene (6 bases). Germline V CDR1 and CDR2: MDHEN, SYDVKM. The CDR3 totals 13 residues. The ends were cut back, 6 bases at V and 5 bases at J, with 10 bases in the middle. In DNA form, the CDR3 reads TGTGCCAGCAGCGACAGGATGACCGGGGAGCTGTTTTTT. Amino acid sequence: CASSDRMTGELFF.

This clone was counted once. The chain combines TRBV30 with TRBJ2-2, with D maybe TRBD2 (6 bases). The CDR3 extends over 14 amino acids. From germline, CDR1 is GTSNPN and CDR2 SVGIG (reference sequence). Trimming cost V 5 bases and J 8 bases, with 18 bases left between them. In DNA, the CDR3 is TGTGCCTGGGGGGACGGGACTTCAAGGGGGGAGCTGTTTTTT. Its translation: CAWGDGTSRGELFF.

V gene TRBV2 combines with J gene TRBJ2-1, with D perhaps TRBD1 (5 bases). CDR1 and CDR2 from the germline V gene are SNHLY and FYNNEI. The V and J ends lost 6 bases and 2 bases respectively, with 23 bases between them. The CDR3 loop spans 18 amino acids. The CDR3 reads CASRNQNWGNPAYNEQFF. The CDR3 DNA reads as TGTGCCAGCAGGAATCAAAACTGGGGCAACCCTGCCTACAATGAGCAGTTCTTC.

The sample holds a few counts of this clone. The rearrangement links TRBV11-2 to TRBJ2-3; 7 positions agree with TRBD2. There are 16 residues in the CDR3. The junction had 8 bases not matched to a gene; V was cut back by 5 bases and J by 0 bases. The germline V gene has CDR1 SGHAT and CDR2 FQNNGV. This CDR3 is CASSQLSGFSTDTQYF. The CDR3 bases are TGTGCCAGCAGCCAACTTAGCGGGTTTAGCACAGATACGCAGTATTTT.

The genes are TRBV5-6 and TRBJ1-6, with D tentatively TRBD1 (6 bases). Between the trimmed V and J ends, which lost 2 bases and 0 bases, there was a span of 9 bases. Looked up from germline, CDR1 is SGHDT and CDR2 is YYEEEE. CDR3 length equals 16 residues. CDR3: CASSFGQSSYNSPLHF. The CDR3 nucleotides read TGTGCCAGCAGCTTTGGACAGAGCTCCTATAATTCACCCCTCCACTTT.

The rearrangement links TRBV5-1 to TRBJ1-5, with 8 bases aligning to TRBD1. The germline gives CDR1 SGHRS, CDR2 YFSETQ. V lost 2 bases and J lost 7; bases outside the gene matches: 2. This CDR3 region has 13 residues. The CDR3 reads CASSFDRGQPQHF. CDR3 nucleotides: TGCGCCAGCAGCTTCGACAGGGGACAGCCCCAGCATTTT.

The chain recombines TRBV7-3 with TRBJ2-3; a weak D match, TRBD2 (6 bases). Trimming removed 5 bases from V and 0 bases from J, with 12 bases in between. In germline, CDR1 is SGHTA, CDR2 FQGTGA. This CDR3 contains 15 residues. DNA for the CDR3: TGTGCCAGCAGCGCCTCGGGAGCTAGCACAGATACGCAGTATTTT. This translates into CASSASGASTDTQYF.

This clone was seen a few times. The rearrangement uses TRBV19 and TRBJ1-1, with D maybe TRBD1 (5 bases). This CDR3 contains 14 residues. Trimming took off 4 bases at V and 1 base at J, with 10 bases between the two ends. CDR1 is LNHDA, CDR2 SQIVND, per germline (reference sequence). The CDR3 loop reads CASSTSTANTEAFF. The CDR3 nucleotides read TGTGCCAGTAGTACCTCGACAGCGAACACTGAAGCTTTCTTT.

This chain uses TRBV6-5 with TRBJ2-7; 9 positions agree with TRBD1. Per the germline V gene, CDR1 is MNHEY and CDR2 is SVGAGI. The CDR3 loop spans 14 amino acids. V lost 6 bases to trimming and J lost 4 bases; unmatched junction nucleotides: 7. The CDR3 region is CASRPRDRAYEQYF. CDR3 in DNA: TGTGCCAGCAGGCCCCGGGACAGGGCTTACGAGCAGTACTTC.

Here the CDR3 reads CASSTPGFPQHF. The CDR3 region has the DNA TGTGCCAGCAGTACACCAGGGTTTCCCCAGCATTTT. V gene TRBV28 combines with J gene TRBJ1-5; tentative D call: TRBD1 (5 bases). The germline V and J ends were trimmed by 5 bases and 10 bases, with 12 bases remaining between them. The CDR3 is 12 residues long. From germline, CDR1 is MDHEN and CDR2 SYDVKM.

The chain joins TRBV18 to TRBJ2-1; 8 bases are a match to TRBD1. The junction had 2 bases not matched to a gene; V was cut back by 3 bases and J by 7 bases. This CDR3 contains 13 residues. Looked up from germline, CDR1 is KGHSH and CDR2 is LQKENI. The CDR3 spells CASSPGQVNEQFF. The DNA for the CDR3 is TGTGCCAGCTCACCGGGACAGGTGAATGAGCAGTTCTTC.

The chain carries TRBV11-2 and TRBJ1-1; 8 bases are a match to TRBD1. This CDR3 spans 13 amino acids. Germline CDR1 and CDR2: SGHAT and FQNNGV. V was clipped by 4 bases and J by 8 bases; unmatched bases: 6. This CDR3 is CASSSDREGEAFF. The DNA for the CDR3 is TGTGCCAGCAGCTCGGACAGGGAAGGCGAAGCTTTCTTT.

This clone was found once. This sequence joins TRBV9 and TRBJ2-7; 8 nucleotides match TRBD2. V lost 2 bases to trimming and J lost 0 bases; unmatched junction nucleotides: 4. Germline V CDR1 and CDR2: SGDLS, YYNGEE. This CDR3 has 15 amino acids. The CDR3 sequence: CASSVGGESSYEQYF. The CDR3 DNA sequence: TGTGCCAGCAGCGTCGGGGGGGAGAGCTCCTACGAGCAGTACTTC.

In DNA form, the CDR3 reads TGTGCCAGCAGTTACCGGACTAGCGGGGGGTACAATGAGCAGTTCTTC. Translation: CASSYRTSGGYNEQFF. The rearrangement joins TRBV6-5 to TRBJ2-1, with 14 bases identical to TRBD2. In germline, CDR1 is MNHEY, CDR2 SVGAGI. V dropped 2 bases and J dropped 4; count of bases not matched to a gene: 1. The CDR3 covers 16 residues.

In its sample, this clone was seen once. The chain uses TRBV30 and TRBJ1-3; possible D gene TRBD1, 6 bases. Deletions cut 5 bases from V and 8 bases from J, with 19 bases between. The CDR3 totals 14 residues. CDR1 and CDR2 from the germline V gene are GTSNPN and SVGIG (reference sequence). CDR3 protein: CAWHTGLEEDTIYF. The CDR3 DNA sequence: TGTGCCTGGCACACAGGGCTAGAGGAGGACACCATATATTTT.